The following is a TCR beta chain sequence with its context. Deletions cut 1 base from V and 5 bases from J, with 9 bases between. The CDR3 loop spans 14 amino acids. Germline CDR1 is SEHNR and CDR2 is FQNEAQ (reference sequence). The record originates from a study of blood T cells in healthy people across ages. PCR was performed a second time for about 7 to 11 cycles using a sample-barcoded 5' primer and a J-beta primer mix. MiXCR, applied by TCRdb to the 5' RACE reads, yields one record per CDR3 protein. The sample records around 1,000,000 distinct CDR3 sequences, 20% to 25% being singletons. These same records also appear under a second study, on T cells of mothers and their children.

The sequencing sample was made of blood. This clonotype was obtained from a girl aged 2-10 years in good health. J is TRBJ2-1 and V is TRBV7-9, with D uncertain. The CDR3 DNA reads TGTGCCAGCAGCTTAGTGGCTGAGAACAATGAGCAGTTCTTC. Translating it yields CASSLVAENNEQFF.